A single sample gave rise to the 30 T cell receptor beta chains below, sequenced in a study of T cells expressing NK-cell markers. TCRdb reprocessed the 5' RACE reads and stores each CDR3 protein as one record, lacking DNA. The sample spans about 260,000 distinct CDR3 sequences; the ten largest clones claim around 4.3%. Sequencing input: blood T cells: a sorted CD56 or NKG2C T cell subset, CD4+ or CD8+ T cells, or bulk PBMC T cells (not recorded which). The receptors here all came from a woman between 18 and 70 years old in good health.

The gene calls are TRBV11-2 and TRBJ2-5; TCRdb reports TRBD2, a call that lacks DNA to check it against. Germline V gives CDR1 SGHAT, CDR2 FQNNGV. The CDR3 is 14 residues long. The CDR3 is CASSHSTEGETQYF.

The chain joins TRBV6-1 to TRBJ2-5; the TCRdb D gene call, TRBD1, has no DNA to confirm it. CDR1 and CDR2 from the germline V gene are MNHNS and SASEGT. The CDR3 sequence is 14 residues long. CDR3 residues: CASSEQGYGETQYF.

The chain has TRBV12-3 or TRBV12-4 and TRBJ1-4; TCRdb returns TRBD1, unconfirmable since there is no DNA. The CDR3 extends over 14 amino acids. This chain's CDR3 is CASSFGQGREKLFF.

The rearrangement uses TRBV28 and TRBJ2-5; the D call of TRBD2 rests on TCRdb alone, since no DNA is present to check it. Per germline, CDR1 MDHEN and CDR2 SYDVKM. The CDR3 contains 15 residues. The CDR3 protein is CASSYGRARGETQYF. The full variable domain, with the rest looked up from reference TRBV28 and TRBJ2-5, is DVKVTQSSRYLVKRTGEKVFLECVQDMDHENMFWYRQDPGLGLRLIYFSYDVKMKEKGDIPEGYSVSREKKERFSLILESASTNQTSMYLCASSYGRARGETQYFGPGTRLLVL.

The genes are TRBV10-3 and TRBJ1-5. Germline CDR1 is ENHRY and CDR2 is SYGVKD. CDR3 size: 14 residues. CDR3 in amino acids: CAISAAGPGQPQHF.

The rearrangement links TRBV20-1 to TRBJ2-7; TCRdb indicates TRBD2, and absent DNA this call remains unverified. Germline CDR1 DFQATT, CDR2 SNEGSKA (reference sequence). The CDR3 runs to 14 residues. The CDR3 region is CSAKPGRGPGEQYF.

The chain has TRBV5-1 and TRBJ2-1; TCRdb lists TRBD1, though no DNA is available to test this call. CDR1 and CDR2 from the germline V gene are SGHRS and YFSETQ. The CDR3 consists of 14 residues. The chain's CDR3 is CASSPRDPPPEQFF.

The chain employs TRBV25-1 and TRBJ1-1; TCRdb proposes TRBD1, but this gene call is untestable without DNA. The CDR3 length is 14 residues. The germline CDR1 and CDR2 sequences are MGHDK and SYGVNS. The CDR3 here is CASSEDRGVRRAFF.

The chain recombines TRBV5-1 with TRBJ2-1; the TCRdb call, TRBD1, lacks DNA for checking. Looked up from germline, CDR1 is SGHRS and CDR2 is YFSETQ. This CDR3 spans 15 amino acids. The CDR3 sequence is CASSFGSVGDNEQFF.

This chain connects TRBV14 to TRBJ2-2; the D gene TCRdb calls, TRBD2, cannot be checked with no DNA. Germline loops: CDR1 SGHDN, CDR2 FVKESK. This CDR3 has 17 residues. CDR3 loop: CASSLTRDGRRTGELFF.

The V gene is TRBV19, the J gene TRBJ2-4; TCRdb designates TRBD1, a call that cannot be tested without DNA. The CDR3 runs 17 residues. Germline V gene lookup returns CDR1 LNHDA and CDR2 SQIVND (reference sequence). The CDR3 loop is CASRPDRDPIAKNIQYF.

The chain links TRBV12-3 or TRBV12-4 to TRBJ2-5; there is no DNA to check the TCRdb D call of TRBD1. The CDR3 is made up of 12 amino acids. CDR3 in amino acids: CASTTGVETQYF.

The rearrangement links TRBV20-1 to TRBJ2-7; TCRdb proposes TRBD2, but this gene call is untestable without DNA. CDR1 is DFQATT, CDR2 SNEGSKA, per germline (reference sequence). The CDR3 runs 15 residues. The CDR3 region is CSAQMGRLATIGQYF.

V usage is TRBV20-1 and J usage is TRBJ2-2. Germline values: CDR1 DFQATT, CDR2 SNEGSKA (reference sequence). The CDR3 is made up of 14 amino acids. CDR3 region: CSASGGRPTGELFF.

The chain links TRBV5-1 to TRBJ2-3. The germline V gene has CDR1 SGHRS and CDR2 YFSETQ. The CDR3 has 13 amino acids. The CDR3 sequence: CASSDGGTDTQYF.

The rearrangement links TRBV5-4 to TRBJ1-6. The CDR3 is 16 amino acids. Germline V lookup: CDR1 SGHNT, CDR2 YYREEE (reference sequence). The CDR3 sequence: CASSLGGPPLASPLHF. The whole variable domain, remainder taken from reference TRBV5-4 and TRBJ1-6, is ETGVTQSPTHLIKTRGQQVTLRCSSQSGHNTVSWYQQALGQGPQFIFQYYREEENGRGNFPPRFSGLQFPNYSSELNVNALELDDSALYLCASSLGGPPLASPLHFGNGTRLTVT.

The chain joins TRBV6-2 or TRBV6-3 to TRBJ2-7; the TCRdb D gene call, TRBD2, has no DNA to confirm it. Germline CDR1 reads MNHEY; CDR2 reads SVGEGT. The CDR3 is 20 amino acids. This chain's CDR3 is CASSTSSGLAGGGFNYEQYF.

This chain uses TRBV10-3 with TRBJ2-5; TCRdb indicates TRBD1, and absent DNA this call remains unverified. The CDR3 has 14 amino acids. Germline loops: CDR1 ENHRY, CDR2 SYGVKD. The CDR3 protein is CAISVGHPQETQYF.

CDR3 amino acids: CATSRDRFDSYGYTF. V and J are TRBV15 and TRBJ1-2; checking the TCRdb D call of TRBD1 is not possible without DNA. The CDR3 sequence is 15 residues long. Per germline, CDR1 LNHNV and CDR2 YYDKDF (reference sequence).

The J gene is TRBJ1-2, the V gene TRBV6-1; TCRdb names TRBD1, which stays unverified in the absence of DNA. Per germline, CDR1 MNHNS and CDR2 SASEGT. This CDR3 spans 13 amino acids. CDR3 in amino acids: CASSQGGSNGYTF.

The V call is TRBV12-3 or TRBV12-4, the J call TRBJ1-2. CDR3 length: 13 residues. This CDR3 reads CASSFRGQEGYTF.

The chain links TRBV7-2 to TRBJ1-6. Germline CDR1 reads SGHTA; CDR2 reads FQGNSA. The CDR3 sequence is 17 residues long. This chain's CDR3 is CASSSSPGWSYNSPLHF.

This chain connects TRBV19 to TRBJ1-4; the D call from TCRdb, TRBD1, cannot be confirmed without DNA. Germline V lookup: CDR1 LNHDA, CDR2 SQIVND (reference sequence). This CDR3 contains 15 residues. The CDR3 spells CASSMGQATNEKLFF.

V is TRBV6-5 and J is TRBJ2-5. The CDR3 is 15 residues long. The germline V gene encodes CDR1 MNHEY and CDR2 SVGAGI. CDR3 protein: CASSYSPKGVETQYF.

This chain links TRBV5-1 with TRBJ1-1. CDR1 and CDR2 from the germline V gene are SGHRS and YFSETQ. This CDR3 comprises 15 residues. The CDR3: CASSLERPVNTEAFF.

The rearrangement links TRBV28 to TRBJ1-2. This CDR3 has 14 amino acids. The germline gives CDR1 MDHEN, CDR2 SYDVKM. The CDR3 region is CASSLADLYYGYTF.

CDR3 amino acids: CASSIDYRPPNEQFF. V and J are TRBV19 and TRBJ2-1; the TRBD1 assignment by TCRdb is unverifiable without DNA. The CDR3 is 15 amino acids. Germline V lookup: CDR1 LNHDA, CDR2 SQIVND (reference sequence).

The gene calls are TRBV27 and TRBJ2-1; the TCRdb call, TRBD2, lacks DNA for checking. Germline V CDR1 and CDR2: MNHEY, SMNVEV (reference sequence). The CDR3 runs 15 residues. Here the CDR3 reads CASTRTTSGRHEQFF.

The chain has TRBV10-3 and TRBJ1-2; TCRdb gives TRBD1 as the D gene, but with no DNA this cannot be confirmed. Germline loops: CDR1 ENHRY, CDR2 SYGVKD. The length of the CDR3 is 12 residues. The CDR3 here is CAISPTGGTVTF.

The chain has TRBV15 and TRBJ2-2; TCRdb picks TRBD1, but there is no DNA to check that call. CDR1 and CDR2 (germline): LNHNV, YYDKDF (reference sequence). The CDR3 is made up of 15 amino acids. The CDR3 reads CATSNPSRDVGELFF.